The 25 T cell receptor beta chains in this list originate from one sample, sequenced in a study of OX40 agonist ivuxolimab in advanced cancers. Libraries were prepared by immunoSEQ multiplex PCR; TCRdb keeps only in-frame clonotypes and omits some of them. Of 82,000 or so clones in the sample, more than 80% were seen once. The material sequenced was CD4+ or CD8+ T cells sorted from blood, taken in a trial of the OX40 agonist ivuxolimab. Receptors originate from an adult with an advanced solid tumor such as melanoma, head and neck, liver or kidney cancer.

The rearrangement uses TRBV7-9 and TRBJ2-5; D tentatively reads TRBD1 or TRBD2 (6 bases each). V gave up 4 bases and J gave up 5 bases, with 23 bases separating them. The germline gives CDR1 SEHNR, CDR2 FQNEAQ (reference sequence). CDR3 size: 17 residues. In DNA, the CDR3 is TGTGCCAGCAGCTATTTAATTCCGGGGGCCGGAGAGGAGACCCAGTACTTC. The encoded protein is CASSYLIPGAGEETQYF.

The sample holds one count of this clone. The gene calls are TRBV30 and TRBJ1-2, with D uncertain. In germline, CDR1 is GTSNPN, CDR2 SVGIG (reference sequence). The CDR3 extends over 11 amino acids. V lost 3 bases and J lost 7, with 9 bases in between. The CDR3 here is CAWRWAAGYTF. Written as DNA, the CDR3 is TGTGCCTGGAGGTGGGCGGCTGGCTACACCTTC. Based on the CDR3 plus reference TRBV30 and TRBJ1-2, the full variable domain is SQTIHQWPATLVQPVGSPLSLECTVEGTSNPNLYWYRQAAGRGLQLLFYSVGIGQISSEVPQNLSASRPQDRQFILSSKKLLLSDSGFYLCAWRWAAGYTFGSGTRLTVV.

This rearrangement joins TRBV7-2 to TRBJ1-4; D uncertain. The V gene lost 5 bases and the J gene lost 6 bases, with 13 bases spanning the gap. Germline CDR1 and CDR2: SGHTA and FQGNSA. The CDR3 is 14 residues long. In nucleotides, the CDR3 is TGTGCCAGCAGCCTCACTGCGACTTATGAAAAACTGTTTTTT. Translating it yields CASSLTATYEKLFF.

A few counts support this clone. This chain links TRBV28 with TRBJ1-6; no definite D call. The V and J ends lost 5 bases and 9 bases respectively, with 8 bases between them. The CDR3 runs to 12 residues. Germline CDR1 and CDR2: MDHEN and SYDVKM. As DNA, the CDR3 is TGTGCCAGCAGTCCTCGGGGTTCACCCCTCCACTTT. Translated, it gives CASSPRGSPLHF. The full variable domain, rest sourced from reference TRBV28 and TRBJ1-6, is DVKVTQSSRYLVKRTGEKVFLECVQDMDHENMFWYRQDPGLGLRLIYFSYDVKMKEKGDIPEGYSVSREKKERFSLILESASTNQTSMYLCASSPRGSPLHFGNGTRLTVT.

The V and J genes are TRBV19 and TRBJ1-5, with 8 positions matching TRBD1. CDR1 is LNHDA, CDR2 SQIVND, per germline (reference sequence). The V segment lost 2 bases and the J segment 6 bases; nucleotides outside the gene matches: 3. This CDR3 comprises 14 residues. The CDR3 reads CASSIQGAGQPQHF. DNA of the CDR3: TGTGCCAGTAGTATACAGGGGGCGGGTCAGCCCCAGCATTTT. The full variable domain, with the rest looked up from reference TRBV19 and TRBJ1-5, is DGGITQSPKYLFRKEGQNVTLSCEQNLNHDAMYWYRQDPGQGLRLIYYSQIVNDFQKGDIAEGYSVSREKKESFPLTVTSAQKNPTAFYLCASSIQGAGQPQHFGDGTRLSIL.

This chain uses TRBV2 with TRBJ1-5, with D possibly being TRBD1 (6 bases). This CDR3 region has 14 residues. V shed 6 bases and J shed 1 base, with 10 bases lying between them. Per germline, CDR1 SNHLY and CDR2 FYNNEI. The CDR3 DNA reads TGTGCCAGCAGAGGGGGTTTGAGCAATCAGCCCCAGCATTTT. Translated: CASRGGLSNQPQHF.

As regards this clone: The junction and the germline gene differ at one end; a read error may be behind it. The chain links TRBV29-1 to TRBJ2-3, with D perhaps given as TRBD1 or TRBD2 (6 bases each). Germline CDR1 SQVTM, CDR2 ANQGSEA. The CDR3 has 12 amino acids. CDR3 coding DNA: TGCAGCGCTGAAGGGGGAGGAGATACGCAGTATTTT. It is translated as CSAEGGGDTQYF.

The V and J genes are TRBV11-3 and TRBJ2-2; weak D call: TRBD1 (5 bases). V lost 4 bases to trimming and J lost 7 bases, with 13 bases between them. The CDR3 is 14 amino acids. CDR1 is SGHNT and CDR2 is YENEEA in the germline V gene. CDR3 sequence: CASSYRQSSGELFF. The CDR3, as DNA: TGTGCCAGCAGCTACCGACAGTCGAGCGGGGAGCTGTTTTTT.

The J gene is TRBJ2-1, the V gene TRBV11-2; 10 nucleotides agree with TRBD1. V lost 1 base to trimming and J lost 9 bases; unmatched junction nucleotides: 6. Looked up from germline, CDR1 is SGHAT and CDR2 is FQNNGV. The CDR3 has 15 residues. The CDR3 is CASSLAGTGVGEQFF. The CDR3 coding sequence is TGTGCCAGCAGCTTAGCTGGGACAGGGGTTGGTGAGCAGTTCTTC.

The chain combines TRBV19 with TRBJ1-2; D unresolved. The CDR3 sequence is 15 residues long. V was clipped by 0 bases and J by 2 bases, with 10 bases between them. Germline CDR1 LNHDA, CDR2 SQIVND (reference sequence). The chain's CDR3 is CASSIDLSGNYGYTF. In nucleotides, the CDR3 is TGTGCCAGTAGTATAGATCTTTCAGGAAACTATGGCTACACCTTC.

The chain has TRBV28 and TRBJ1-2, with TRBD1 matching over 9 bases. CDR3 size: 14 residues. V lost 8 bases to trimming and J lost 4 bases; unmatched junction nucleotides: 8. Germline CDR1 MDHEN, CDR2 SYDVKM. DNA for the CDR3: TGTGCCAGCGGACCACAGGGGGCCCGCTATGGCTACACCTTC. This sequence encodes CASGPQGARYGYTF.

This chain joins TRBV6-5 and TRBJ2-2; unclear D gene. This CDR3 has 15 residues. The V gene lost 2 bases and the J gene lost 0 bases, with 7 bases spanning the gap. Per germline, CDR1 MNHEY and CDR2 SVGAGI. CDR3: CASSYTHSNTGELFF. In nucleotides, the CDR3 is TGTGCCAGCAGTTACACACACTCGAACACCGGGGAGCTGTTTTTT.

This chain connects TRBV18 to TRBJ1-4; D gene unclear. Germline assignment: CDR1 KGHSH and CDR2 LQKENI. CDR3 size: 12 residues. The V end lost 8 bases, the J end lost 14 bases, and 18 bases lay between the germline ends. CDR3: CASRQPGHPLFF. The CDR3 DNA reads TGTGCCAGCCGACAACCGGGCCACCCTCTGTTTTTT. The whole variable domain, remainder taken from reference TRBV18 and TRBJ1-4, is NAGVMQNPRHLVRRRGQEARLRCSPMKGHSHVYWYRQLPEEGLKFMVYLQKENIIDESGMPKERFSAEFPKEGPSILRIQQVVRGDSAAYFCASRQPGHPLFFGSGTQLSVL.

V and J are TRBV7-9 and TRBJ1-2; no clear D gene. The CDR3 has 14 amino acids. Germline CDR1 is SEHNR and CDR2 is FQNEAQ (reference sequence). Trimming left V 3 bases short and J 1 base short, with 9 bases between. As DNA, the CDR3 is TGTGCCAGCAGCTTTAATTCAGATAACTATGGCTACACCTTC. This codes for CASSFNSDNYGYTF.

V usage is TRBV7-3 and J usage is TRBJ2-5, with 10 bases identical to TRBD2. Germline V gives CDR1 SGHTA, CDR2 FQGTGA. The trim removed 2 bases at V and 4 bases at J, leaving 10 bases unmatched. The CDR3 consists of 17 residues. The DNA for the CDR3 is TGTGCCAGCAGCTTAGGTCTAGCGGGGGCCTCCGGAGAGACCCAGTACTTC. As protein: CASSLGLAGASGETQYF.

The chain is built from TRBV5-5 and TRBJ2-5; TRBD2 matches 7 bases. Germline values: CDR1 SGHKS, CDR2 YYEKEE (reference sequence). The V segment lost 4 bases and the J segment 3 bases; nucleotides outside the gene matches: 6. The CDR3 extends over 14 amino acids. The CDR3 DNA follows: TGTGCCAGCAGCCTTAGCGGGCGGGAAGAGACCCAGTACTTC. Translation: CASSLSGREETQYF.

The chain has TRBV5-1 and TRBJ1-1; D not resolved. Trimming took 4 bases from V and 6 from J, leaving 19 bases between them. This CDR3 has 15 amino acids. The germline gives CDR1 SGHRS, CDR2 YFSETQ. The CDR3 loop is CASSQNTGTEAEAFF. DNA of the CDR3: TGCGCCAGCAGCCAAAATACGGGTACGGAGGCTGAAGCTTTCTTT.

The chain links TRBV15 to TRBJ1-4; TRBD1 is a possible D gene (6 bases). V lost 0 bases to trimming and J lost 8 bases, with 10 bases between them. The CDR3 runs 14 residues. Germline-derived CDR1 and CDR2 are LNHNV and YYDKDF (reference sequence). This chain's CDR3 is CATSRDGRGEKLFF. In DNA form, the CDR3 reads TGTGCCACCAGCAGAGATGGCAGGGGCGAAAAACTGTTTTTT. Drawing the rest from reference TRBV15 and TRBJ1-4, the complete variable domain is DAMVIQNPRYQVTQFGKPVTLSCSQTLNHNVMYWYQQKSSQAPKLLFHYYDKDFNNEADTPDNFQSRRPNTSFCFLDIRSPGLGDTAMYLCATSRDGRGEKLFFGSGTQLSVL.

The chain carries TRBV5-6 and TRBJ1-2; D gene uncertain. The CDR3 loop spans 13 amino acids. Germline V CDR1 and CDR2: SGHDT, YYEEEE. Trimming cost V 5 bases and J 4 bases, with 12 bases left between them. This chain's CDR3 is CASRSQPSYGYTF. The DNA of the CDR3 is TGTGCCAGCAGGTCACAGCCTAGCTATGGCTACACCTTC.

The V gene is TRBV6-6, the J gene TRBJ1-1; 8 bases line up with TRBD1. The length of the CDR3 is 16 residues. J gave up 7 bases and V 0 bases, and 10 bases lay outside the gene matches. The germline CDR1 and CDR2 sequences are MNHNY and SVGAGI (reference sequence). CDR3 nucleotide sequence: TGTGCCAGCAGTTACTCGATGACACAGGGGGTGGGTGAAGCTTTCTTT. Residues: CASSYSMTQGVGEAFF.

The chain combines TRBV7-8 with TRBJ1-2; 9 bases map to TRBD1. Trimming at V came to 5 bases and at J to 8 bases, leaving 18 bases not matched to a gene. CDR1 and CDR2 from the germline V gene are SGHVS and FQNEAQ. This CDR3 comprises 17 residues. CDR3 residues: CASSPRPGQGYKTGYTF. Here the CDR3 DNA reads TGTGCCAGCAGCCCGCGCCCGGGACAGGGTTATAAGACGGGCTACACCTTC. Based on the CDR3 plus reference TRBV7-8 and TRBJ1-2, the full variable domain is GAGVSQSPRYKVAKRGQDVALRCDPISGHVSLFWYQQALGQGPEFLTYFQNEAQLDKSGLPSDRFFAERPEGSVSTLKIQRTQQEDSAVYLCASSPRPGQGYKTGYTFGSGTRLTVV.

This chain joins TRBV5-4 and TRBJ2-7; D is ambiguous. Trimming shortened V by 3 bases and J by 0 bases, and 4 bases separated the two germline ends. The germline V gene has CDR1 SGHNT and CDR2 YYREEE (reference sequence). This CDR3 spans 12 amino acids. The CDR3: CASSSDSYEQYF. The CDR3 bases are TGTGCCAGCAGCTCGGACTCCTACGAGCAGTACTTC.

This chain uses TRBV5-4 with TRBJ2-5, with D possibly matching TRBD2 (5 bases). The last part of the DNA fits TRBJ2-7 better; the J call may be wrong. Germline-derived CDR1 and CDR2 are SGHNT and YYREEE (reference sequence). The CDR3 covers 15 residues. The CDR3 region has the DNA TGTGCCAGCACCCGAGCGGTGGGGAGCTCCTACGAGCAGTACTTC. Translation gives CASTRAVGSSYEQYF.

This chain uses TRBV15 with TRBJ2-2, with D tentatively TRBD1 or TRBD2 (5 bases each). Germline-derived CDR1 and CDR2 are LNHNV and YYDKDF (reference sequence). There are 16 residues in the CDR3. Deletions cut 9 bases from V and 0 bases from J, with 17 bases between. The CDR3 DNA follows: TGTGCCACAGCTGCGGGTTTACAGGCGAACACCGGGGAGCTGTTTTTT. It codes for CATAAGLQANTGELFF.

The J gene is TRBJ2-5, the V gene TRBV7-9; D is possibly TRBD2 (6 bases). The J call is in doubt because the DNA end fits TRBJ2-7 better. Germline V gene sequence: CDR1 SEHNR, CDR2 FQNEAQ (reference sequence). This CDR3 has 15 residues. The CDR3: CASSLAGGLRYEQYF. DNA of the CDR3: TGTGCCAGCAGCTTAGCCGGGGGATTGAGGTACGAGCAGTACTTC.